These 6 T cell receptor beta chains were all obtained from the same sample, sequenced in a study of cytomegalovirus exposure and HLA in healthy donors. This PCR relied on a set of 60 Vbeta primers and 13 Jbeta primers. Some clones are missing from TCRdb's copy, which holds only in-frame ones; the method was immunoSEQ multiplex PCR. The top ten clones hold 4.5% to 5.5% of a sample with 170,000 or so clones, approximately 84% of them seen once. Sequenced material: PBMCs. The receptors derive from a man younger than 30 in good health and CMV-seronegative.

The rearrangement links TRBV6-5 to TRBJ2-7; a possible D gene is TRBD2 (5 bases). CDR3 size: 14 residues. Germline CDR1 and CDR2: MNHEY and SVGAGI. V lost 5 bases to trimming and J lost 1 base, with 12 bases between them. This chain's CDR3 is CASSRVTGSYEQYF. The CDR3 DNA sequence: TGTGCCAGCAGTCGCGTCACGGGGTCCTACGAGCAGTACTTC.

CDR3 DNA sequence: TGTGCCAGCAGCCAAGTGGGCGTTAATAATGAAAAACTGTTTTTT. Translated: CASSQVGVNNEKLFF. The J gene is TRBJ1-4, the V gene TRBV4-2; D unclear. The CDR3 sequence is 15 residues long. The V and J ends lost 1 base and 4 bases respectively, with 10 bases between them. The germline CDR1 and CDR2 sequences are LGHNA and YNFKEQ.

This chain connects TRBV7-2 to TRBJ2-7; maybe TRBD2 (7 bases). Trimming stripped 5 bases from V and 8 bases from J, with 19 bases between. CDR3 length: 14 amino acids. Looked up from germline, CDR1 is SGHTA and CDR2 is FQGNSA. This chain's CDR3 is CASSPQGGAGQQYF. The CDR3 DNA reads as TGTGCCAGCAGCCCCCAAGGGGGGGCGGGACAGCAGTACTTC. The whole variable domain, filled in from reference TRBV7-2 and TRBJ2-7, reads GAGVSQSPSNKVTEKGKDVELRCDPISGHTALYWYRQSLGQGLEFLIYFQGNSAPDKSGLPSDRFSAERTGGSVSTLTIQRTQQEDSAVYLCASSPQGGAGQQYFGPGTRLTVT.

V gene TRBV7-2 combines with J gene TRBJ2-7, with a weak D call TRBD2 (5 bases). Germline values: CDR1 SGHTA, CDR2 FQGNSA. The V end was cut by 5 bases, the J end by 4 bases, with 15 bases between. The CDR3 loop spans 14 amino acids. CDR3 region: CASSPWAEVYEQYF. Written as DNA, the CDR3 is TGTGCCAGCAGCCCCTGGGCGGAGGTTTACGAGCAGTACTTC. Full variable domain (outside the CDR3, taken from reference TRBV7-2 and TRBJ2-7): GAGVSQSPSNKVTEKGKDVELRCDPISGHTALYWYRQSLGQGLEFLIYFQGNSAPDKSGLPSDRFSAERTGGSVSTLTIQRTQQEDSAVYLCASSPWAEVYEQYFGPGTRLTVT.

This clone appeared a single time. The chain employs TRBV4-1 and TRBJ1-5; a possible D gene is TRBD1 (5 bases). This CDR3 comprises 15 residues. With 0 bases removed from V and 1 base from J, the gap between germline ends came to 7 bases. Germline CDR1 is MGHRA and CDR2 is YSYEKL. CDR3 nucleotide sequence: TGCGCCAGCAGCCAAGAAGGGGCCAGCAATCAGCCCCAGCATTTT. Translated: CASSQEGASNQPQHF.

V is TRBV12-5 and J is TRBJ1-2; 9 bases agree with TRBD1. V lost 6 bases and J lost 7; bases outside the gene matches: 12. The CDR3 sequence is 15 residues long. Germline CDR1 is LGHNT and CDR2 is FRNRAP. The CDR3 here is CASGEEQGARGGYTF. CDR3 sequence (DNA): TGTGCTAGTGGGGAGGAACAGGGGGCTCGAGGTGGCTACACCTTC.